This passage covers 27 T cell receptor beta chains from one sample sequenced in a study of beta chain features in type 1 diabetes (dated by TCRdb to the late 2010s). Library construction relied on the immunoSEQ multiplex PCR assay. The entire amount of isolated RNA was reverse transcribed using the High Capacity cDNA Reverse Transcription Kit, so the sequenced TCRB transcripts were expressed ones. TCRdb carries this immuneACCESS record with in-frame sequences only. Its versions omit some clonotypes, under half of them owing to an unresolved V gene in the studies checked, with the rest unexplained. This sample lists about 350,000 clones; around a fifth were detected once. The top ten clones comprise approximately 0.041% of the sample. The sample taken for sequencing was naive CD4+ T cells from blood. Interpreted using the paper, the cell subset or site label stands for: true naive CD4+ T cells. Every receptor here comes from a woman younger than 35 in good health.

The CDR3 nucleotides read TGTGCCAGCAGTGATCGTACAGGGGGCAATCAGCCCCAGCATTTT. This codes for CASSDRTGGNQPQHF. V is TRBV6-1 and J is TRBJ1-5, with TRBD1 identical over 7 bases. The germline V gene has CDR1 MNHNS and CDR2 SASEGT. The length of the CDR3 is 15 residues. Trimming cost V 3 bases and J 2 bases; bases outside gene matches: 4.

This clone was picked up a small number of times. The chain has TRBV18 and TRBJ2-4; unclear D gene. CDR3 length: 15 residues. Between the trimmed V and J ends, which lost 0 bases and 5 bases, there was a span of 11 bases. Germline assignment: CDR1 KGHSH and CDR2 LQKENI. In nucleotides, the CDR3 is TGTGCCAGCTCACCACCCGCAGTTTTCCAAAACATTCAGTACTTC. Protein product: CASSPPAVFQNIQYF. Based on the CDR3 plus reference TRBV18 and TRBJ2-4, the full variable domain is NAGVMQNPRHLVRRRGQEARLRCSPMKGHSHVYWYRQLPEEGLKFMVYLQKENIIDESGMPKERFSAEFPKEGPSILRIQQVVRGDSAAYFCASSPPAVFQNIQYFGAGTRLSVL.

This clone turned up a few times. The chain carries TRBV30 and TRBJ1-1, with TRBD1 identical over 8 bases. Germline lookup yields CDR1 GTSNPN and CDR2 SVGIG (reference sequence). The CDR3 is 13 residues long. V was clipped by 5 bases and J by 10 bases; unmatched bases: 12. The CDR3 sequence: CAWEDQGAGGAFF. The CDR3, as DNA: TGTGCCTGGGAAGATCAGGGGGCCGGCGGAGCTTTCTTT.

The gene calls are TRBV7-9 and TRBJ2-1, with 9 bases fitting TRBD2. Germline loops: CDR1 SEHNR, CDR2 FQNEAQ (reference sequence). Trimming removed 3 bases from V and 5 bases from J; junction bases left unmatched: 5. The length of the CDR3 is 15 residues. The CDR3 sequence is CASSLERGANNEQFF. The DNA of the CDR3 is TGTGCCAGCAGCTTGGAGCGGGGGGCCAACAATGAGCAGTTCTTC.

This chain's CDR3 is CASSIRDEQFF. The CDR3 region has the DNA TGTGCCAGTAGTATTCGGGATGAGCAGTTCTTC. The J gene is TRBJ2-1, the V gene TRBV19; D call uncertain. The germline V gene encodes CDR1 LNHDA and CDR2 SQIVND (reference sequence). Trimming pared 3 bases from V and 8 bases from J, leaving 5 bases between. This CDR3 region has 11 residues.

This clone was found a few times. It is unclear where the CDR3 begins or ends on the DNA, so no DNA is shown, and the CDR3 is as TCRdb lists it. The chain has TRBV6-1 and TRBJ2-1; the DNA was not compared with TRBD2, the D call given in the table. CDR1 is MNHNS, CDR2 SASEGT, per germline. Both ends counted, the CDR3 spans 15 residues. CDR3 in amino acids: CASSTSGASYNEQFF.

This clone has only a few counts. The chain is built from TRBV9 and TRBJ2-2; the D gene is possibly TRBD2 (7 bases). This CDR3 comprises 18 residues. Germline CDR1 SGDLS, CDR2 YYNGEE. Trimming left V 0 bases short and J 2 bases short, with 17 bases between. CDR3 sequence (DNA): TGTGCCAGCAGCGTAGGGAACCGGGGGGCGGGCAACACCGGGGAGCTGTTTTTT. It is translated as CASSVGNRGAGNTGELFF.

The chain recombines TRBV19 with TRBJ2-5, with a possible D match to TRBD1 (6 bases). CDR1 and CDR2 from the germline V gene are LNHDA and SQIVND (reference sequence). V was cut by 3 bases and J by 4 bases, with 12 bases left in between. This CDR3 contains 14 residues. Here the CDR3 reads CASSIEQGVETQYF. The CDR3, as DNA: TGTGCCAGTAGTATCGAACAGGGAGTAGAGACCCAGTACTTC.

In this sample, this clone turned up a few times. V is TRBV30 and J is TRBJ2-2; the match to TRBD2 covers 13 bases. The CDR3 runs 15 residues. V shed 2 bases and J 7 bases; nucleotides not matched to a gene: 4. Germline V lookup: CDR1 GTSNPN, CDR2 SVGIG (reference sequence). The CDR3 spells CAWSRLAGGVGELFF. CDR3 DNA sequence: TGTGCCTGGAGTAGACTAGCGGGAGGAGTCGGGGAGCTGTTTTTT.

The V gene is TRBV5-4, the J gene TRBJ2-7; 8 bases are a match to TRBD1. Germline CDR1 reads SGHNT; CDR2 reads YYREEE (reference sequence). The CDR3 has 15 residues. With V trimmed by 0 bases and J by 4 bases, 6 bases remained unmatched. The CDR3 nucleotides are TGTGCCAGCAGCTTGGCGGGACAGGATTTTTACGAGCAGTACTTC. Translation gives CASSLAGQDFYEQYF.

The CDR3 protein is CASSPRTGPWETQYF. DNA of the CDR3: TGTGCCAGCAGCCCAAGGACAGGGCCCTGGGAGACCCAGTACTTC. This chain joins TRBV9 and TRBJ2-5, with 8 nucleotides matching TRBD1. The CDR3 is 15 residues long. Germline assignment: CDR1 SGDLS and CDR2 YYNGEE. Trimming cost V 4 bases and J 5 bases; bases outside gene matches: 10. Complete variable domain (other parts from reference TRBV9 and TRBJ2-5): DSGVTQTPKHLITATGQRVTLRCSPRSGDLSVYWYQQSLDQGLQFLIQYYNGEERAKGNILERFSAQQFPDLHSELNLSSLELGDSALYFCASSPRTGPWETQYFGPGTRLLVL.

This clone was counted a single time. The CDR3 nucleotides are TGCGCCAGCAGCCAAGTCGGGGGGGCCGCAGATACGCAGTATTTT. Encoded protein: CASSQVGGAADTQYF. This sequence joins TRBV4-3 and TRBJ2-3, with 8 bases matching TRBD2. The CDR3 loop spans 15 amino acids. CDR1 LGHNA and CDR2 YSLEER come from the germline V gene. Trimming at V came to 1 base and at J to 4 bases, leaving 4 bases not matched to a gene.

This clone has just a few counts. The V call is TRBV4-1, the J call TRBJ2-3; 12 nucleotides line up with TRBD2. Germline CDR1 MGHRA, CDR2 YSYEKL. The CDR3 consists of 18 residues. Trimming took 0 bases from V and 5 from J; bases not matched to a gene: 9. The CDR3, as DNA: TGCGCCAGCAGCCAAGAGTCTAGAACTAGCGGGAGGAGAGATACGCAGTATTTT. It codes for CASSQESRTSGRRDTQYF.

This chain connects TRBV5-6 to TRBJ1-2; 8 bases fit TRBD1. V dropped 4 bases and J dropped 8; count of bases not matched to a gene: 16. The CDR3 totals 16 residues. Germline CDR1 is SGHDT and CDR2 is YYEEEE. This CDR3 is CASSPDVRQGTGGYTF. The CDR3 DNA is TGTGCCAGCAGCCCCGACGTAAGACAGGGGACGGGGGGCTACACCTTC.

This clone was seen a handful of times. The rearrangement uses TRBV14 and TRBJ1-6; possible D gene TRBD1, 5 bases. The CDR3 spans 15 residues. The germline gives CDR1 SGHDN, CDR2 FVKESK. The ends were cut back, 1 base at V and 8 bases at J, with 12 bases in the middle. The CDR3 is CASSQGSRVYSPLHF. The CDR3 coding sequence is TGTGCCAGCAGCCAAGGCTCCAGGGTCTATTCACCCCTCCACTTT.

The CDR3 DNA sequence: TGTGCCAGCAGCGTCAACCCCGGACCGGCGGGTGAGCAGTTCTTC. It encodes CASSVNPGPAGEQFF. The rearrangement links TRBV9 to TRBJ2-1, with a weak D call TRBD2 (5 bases). Germline V gives CDR1 SGDLS, CDR2 YYNGEE. This CDR3 comprises 15 residues. V shed 2 bases and J shed 9 bases, with 18 bases lying between them.

This chain uses TRBV7-9 with TRBJ1-2; D might be TRBD1 (6 bases). The V end was cut by 0 bases, the J end by 5 bases, with 10 bases between. Germline loops: CDR1 SEHNR, CDR2 FQNEAQ (reference sequence). This CDR3 region has 14 residues. The DNA of the CDR3 is TGTGCCAGCAGCTTAGCGGACAGAAGATATGGCTACACCTTC. Its protein product is CASSLADRRYGYTF.

This clone occurred a few times. The chain couples TRBV9 to TRBJ2-7, with 7 bases lining up with TRBD2. Trimming cost V 3 bases and J 1 base; bases outside gene matches: 7. The CDR3 is 15 amino acids. Germline V lookup: CDR1 SGDLS, CDR2 YYNGEE. For the CDR3, the DNA is TGTGCCAGCAGCGCCTCTTCGGGACTATCCTACGAGCAGTACTTC. Translating it yields CASSASSGLSYEQYF.

CDR3 protein: CASSPPSRGKDEQYF. CDR3 coding DNA: TGTGCCAGCTCACCACCTTCCAGGGGAAAGGACGAGCAGTACTTC. The rearrangement uses TRBV18 and TRBJ2-7; a weak D match, TRBD1 (6 bases). Trimming took 0 bases from V and 5 from J, leaving 14 bases between them. Germline lookup yields CDR1 KGHSH and CDR2 LQKENI. The CDR3 has 15 residues.

This clone has more than one count but fewer than ten. V is TRBV9 and J is TRBJ2-1, with 12 bases fitting TRBD2. CDR1 and CDR2 from the germline V gene are SGDLS and YYNGEE. V dropped 0 bases and J dropped 9; count of bases not matched to a gene: 4. The CDR3 is 15 amino acids. CDR3 protein: CASSVEETSGSEQFF. The CDR3 DNA follows: TGTGCCAGCAGCGTAGAGGAGACTAGCGGGAGTGAGCAGTTCTTC.

The chain joins TRBV5-6 to TRBJ2-1; the match to TRBD2 covers 9 bases. This CDR3 comprises 18 residues. J lost 7 bases, V lost 4 bases, and 18 bases had no gene match. Germline CDR1 and CDR2: SGHDT and YYEEEE. CDR3 nucleotides: TGTGCCAGCAGCATCCCCCTGGGGGGCGGGAGGGAGGAGAATGAGCAGTTCTTC. It yields the protein CASSIPLGGGREENEQFF.

Note on this clone: Other DNA variants within this sample encode the same CDR3. This rearrangement joins TRBV4-2 to TRBJ2-7; TRBD1 might be the D (6 bases). V lost 0 bases and J lost 2, with 11 bases in between. This CDR3 region has 15 residues. The V gene's germline CDR1 is LGHNA and CDR2 YNFKEQ. The CDR3 is CASSQDLQGPYEQYF. In DNA, the CDR3 is TGTGCCAGCAGCCAAGATCTACAGGGCCCCTACGAGCAGTACTTC.

In this sample, this clone turned up a few times. The chain uses TRBV14 and TRBJ2-1; D is possibly TRBD2 (6 bases). The germline CDR1 and CDR2 sequences are SGHDN and FVKESK. The CDR3 contains 12 residues. V was trimmed by 6 bases and J by 8 bases, leaving 11 bases between them. Written as DNA, the CDR3 is TGTGCCAGCAGAGTTAGCGGCCATGAGCAGTTCTTC. Translating gives CASRVSGHEQFF.

As regards this clone: The same CDR3 also results from other DNA sequences found in this sample. This CDR3 reads CASSLARGSYEQYF. The CDR3 DNA sequence: TGCGCCAGCAGCTTGGCAAGGGGCTCCTACGAGCAGTACTTC. The chain links TRBV5-1 to TRBJ2-7, with D perhaps matching TRBD1 (5 bases). The germline V gene encodes CDR1 SGHRS and CDR2 YFSETQ. The CDR3 consists of 14 residues. The V and J ends lost 0 bases and 0 bases respectively, with 7 bases between them. Based on the CDR3 plus reference TRBV5-1 and TRBJ2-7, the full variable domain is KAGVTQTPRYLIKTRGQQVTLSCSPISGHRSVSWYQQTPGQGLQFLFEYFSETQRNKGNFPGRFSGRQFSNSRSEMNVSTLELGDSALYLCASSLARGSYEQYFGPGTRLTVT.

The genes are TRBV7-8 and TRBJ2-5; 8 nucleotides line up with TRBD1. The CDR3 runs 14 residues. CDR1 is SGHVS and CDR2 is FQNEAQ in the germline V gene. Unmatched junction bases numbered 4, after V lost 3 bases and J lost 4 bases. The CDR3: CASSFSGTGETQYF. DNA for the CDR3: TGTGCCAGCAGCTTTTCCGGGACAGGAGAGACCCAGTACTTC.

J is TRBJ1-4 and V is TRBV4-3; D possibly corresponds to TRBD1 (5 bases). V lost 0 bases, J lost 8 bases, and 13 bases lay in between. Germline V CDR1 and CDR2: LGHNA, YSLEER. The CDR3 is 15 residues long. Written as DNA, the CDR3 is TGCGCCAGCAGCCAAGATTCGGCAGGGCGGGAAAAACTGTTTTTT. Translated: CASSQDSAGREKLFF.

V gene TRBV5-1 combines with J gene TRBJ2-5; 9 nucleotides match TRBD1. Germline V CDR1 and CDR2: SGHRS, YFSETQ. J was trimmed by 6 bases and V by 4 bases; bases with no gene match: 4. This CDR3 is 13 amino acids long. The CDR3 sequence: CASSPGQGQTQYF. In nucleotides, the CDR3 is TGCGCCAGCAGCCCGGGACAGGGACAGACCCAGTACTTC.